This entry features one T cell receptor beta chain sequence. Its cognate antigen is unknown. V was cut by 0 bases and J by 1 base, with 13 bases left in between. The germline CDR1 and CDR2 sequences are SGHTA and FQGNSA. There are 16 residues in the CDR3. The data belong to a study of cytomegalovirus exposure and HLA in healthy donors. Findings and caveats of the study: Available immune exposure information was restricted to CMV serostatus only.

PCR used 60 Vbeta primers and 13 Jbeta primers. Assay used: immunoSEQ multiplex PCR; TCRdb lists only in-frame clones, some missing. The sample has 84,000 or so clones, 70% to 80% seen once. The receptor comes from a man between 50 and 59 years old in good health and CMV-seronegative. The chain recombines TRBV7-2 with TRBJ2-7; D possibly corresponds to TRBD1 (5 bases). Sequencing was performed on PBMCs. As DNA, the CDR3 is TGTGCCAGCAGCTTAGCCCAGGGTTTTTGGTCCTACGAGCAGTACTTC. Protein product: CASSLAQGFWSYEQYF. Full variable domain (rest looked up from reference TRBV7-2 and TRBJ2-7): GAGVSQSPSNKVTEKGKDVELRCDPISGHTALYWYRQSLGQGLEFLIYFQGNSAPDKSGLPSDRFSAERTGGSVSTLTIQRTQQEDSAVYLCASSLAQGFWSYEQYFGPGTRLTVT.